The clone carrying this TCR beta chain is medium-sized (0.01 to 0.1%) by share. Its matching antigen is unknown. Germline V CDR1 and CDR2: SGHDT, YYEEEE. The ends were cut back, 4 bases at V and 2 bases at J, with 18 bases in the middle. This CDR3 is 16 amino acids long. This specimen comes from a study of T and B cells in COVID-19 patients. Across the study: Of approximately 19 active-infection patients, roughly eleven were critically ill with mechanical ventilation or extracorporeal membrane oxygenation. Whole-study findings and limits: Active COVID-19 showed highly clonal TRB repertoires; recovery showed diversity and richness above healthy donors.

TRB rearrangements were amplified by multiplex PCR with BIOMED2 TRB-A/B primers. TCRdb reprocessed the multiplex PCR reads with MiXCR, giving one entry per CDR3 protein. The sample includes around 5,000 distinct CDR3 sequences, 25% to 35% seen only once; the top ten take over 30%. Each TRB amplification used roughly 230-550 ng of genomic DNA from blood. Sequenced input: blood. This receptor was obtained from a human donor with active COVID-19. The chain has TRBV5-6 and TRBJ1-2; D call uncertain. The CDR3 here is CASSLNPGVKNYGYTF. DNA for the CDR3: TGTGCCAGCAGCCTTAACCCGGGCGTGAAGAACTATGGCTACACCTTC.